The 8 T cell receptor beta chains listed next were all sequenced from one sample in a study of OX40 agonist ivuxolimab in advanced cancers. Method: immunoSEQ multiplex PCR; TCRdb's copy keeps in-frame clones and lacks some. In the table there are around 20,000 clones, 75% to 85% of which are singletons. The input for sequencing was CD4+ or CD8+ T cells sorted from blood, taken in a trial of the OX40 agonist ivuxolimab. The receptor set was obtained from an adult with an advanced solid tumor such as melanoma, head and neck, liver or kidney cancer.

V usage is TRBV27 and J usage is TRBJ2-7; 9 bases are shared with TRBD2. Germline CDR1 is MNHEY and CDR2 is SMNVEV (reference sequence). This CDR3 has 19 residues. Germline trimming cut 6 bases from V and 2 bases from J; bases unmatched to any gene: 20. As DNA, the CDR3 is TGTGCCAGCAGGAGAATGGGACTAGCAACCCAGCGATATGCCTACGAGCAGTACTTC. This codes for CASRRMGLATQRYAYEQYF.

This clone was detected only once. V and J are TRBV15 and TRBJ2-1; D may be TRBD1 (5 bases). The CDR3 has 15 amino acids. Germline CDR1 is LNHNV and CDR2 is YYDKDF (reference sequence). The V end was cut by 3 bases, the J end by 3 bases, with 12 bases between. The DNA of the CDR3 is TGTGCCACCAGCAGTAGAGACAGAGGCTACAATGAGCAGTTCTTC. Protein sequence: CATSSRDRGYNEQFF.

J is TRBJ1-3 and V is TRBV5-1; maybe TRBD1 (5 bases). The germline V gene encodes CDR1 SGHRS and CDR2 YFSETQ. The length of the CDR3 is 20 residues. Trimming shortened V by 0 bases and J by 0 bases, and 22 bases separated the two germline ends. DNA for the CDR3: TGCGCCAGCAGCTTGGGTAGGGGACCCAACCAACCCTTCTCTGGAAACACCATATATTTT. Its translation is CASSLGRGPNQPFSGNTIYF.

This rearrangement joins TRBV6-6 to TRBJ1-1; 7 bases match TRBD1. The CDR3 sequence is 14 residues long. Germline V gene sequence: CDR1 MNHNY, CDR2 SVGAGI (reference sequence). J lost 1 base, V lost 2 bases, and 1 base had no gene match. CDR3 residues: CASSYNRGNTEAFF. The DNA for the CDR3 is TGTGCCAGCAGTTACAACAGGGGGAACACTGAAGCTTTCTTT.

The chain combines TRBV12-5 with TRBJ1-1, with a weak D call TRBD1 (6 bases). Germline CDR1 reads LGHNT; CDR2 reads FRNRAP. CDR3 size: 15 residues. Trimming took 0 bases from V and 7 from J, leaving 15 bases between them. CDR3 sequence: CASGLVPGEEDEAFF. The DNA of the CDR3 is TGTGCTAGTGGTTTGGTCCCAGGGGAAGAGGATGAAGCTTTCTTT.

The rearrangement joins TRBV7-3 to TRBJ2-3; D unresolved. V shed 4 bases and J shed 1 base, with 15 bases lying between them. The CDR3 totals 16 residues. The germline gives CDR1 SGHTA, CDR2 FQGTGA. The CDR3 spells CASSSAHGYGTDTQYF. CDR3 nucleotides: TGTGCCAGCAGCTCAGCTCATGGATACGGCACAGATACGCAGTATTTT. The full variable domain, rest sourced from reference TRBV7-3 and TRBJ2-3, is GAGVSQTPSNKVTEKGKYVELRCDPISGHTALYWYRQSLGQGPEFLIYFQGTGAADDSGLPNDRFFAVRPEGSVSTLKIQRTERGDSAVYLCASSSAHGYGTDTQYFGPGTRLTVL.

This rearrangement joins TRBV30 to TRBJ1-4, with D hard to call. This CDR3 comprises 16 residues. Trimming cost V 0 bases and J 2 bases, with 13 bases left between them. In germline, CDR1 is GTSNPN, CDR2 SVGIG (reference sequence). CDR3 DNA sequence: TGTGCCTGGAGTGTAGCCCGGACCTGGACTAATGAAAAACTGTTTTTT. Protein sequence: CAWSVARTWTNEKLFF. The full variable domain, completed using reference TRBV30 and TRBJ1-4, is SQTIHQWPATLVQPVGSPLSLECTVEGTSNPNLYWYRQAAGRGLQLLFYSVGIGQISSEVPQNLSASRPQDRQFILSSKKLLLSDSGFYLCAWSVARTWTNEKLFFGSGTQLSVL.

This sequence joins TRBV6-1 and TRBJ1-1; D call uncertain. Per the germline V gene, CDR1 is MNHNS and CDR2 is SASEGT. The CDR3 runs 15 residues. V lost 1 base and J lost 2, with 11 bases in between. CDR3 in amino acids: CASSEGSWGNTEAFF. Here the CDR3 DNA reads TGTGCCAGCAGTGAAGGGAGCTGGGGAAACACTGAAGCTTTCTTT.